The rows below give T cell receptor beta chains drawn from one sample of a study of blood T cell repertoires in COVID-19. The assay was immunoSEQ multiplex PCR, and TCRdb's table has in-frame clones only and misses some. The sample has fewer than 300,000 clones, roughly 80% seen once. Source material: PBMCs or T cells enriched from blood (not recorded which). These receptors all come from a middle-aged man who had been exposed to COVID-19. Both conserved end residues are part of each CDR3. A D gene is named only where the DNA matches it firmly. Size values are once, few and many counts, or a class for expanded clones, and some rows have none.

d_call,j_call,clone_size,v_call,cdr3_nt,cdr3_aa
-,TRBJ2-7,-,TRBV21-1,TGTGCCAGCAGCAAGTCGGAAAGGTCACAGGAGACATACGAGCAGTACTTC,CASSKSERSQETYEQYF
TRBD1,TRBJ2-3,-,TRBV5-1,TGCGCCAGCAGCTTGGGGACAGGGGAATCGCAGTATTTT,CASSLGTGESQYF
-,TRBJ1-2,-,TRBV11-2,TGTGCCAGCAGCTCGTCGGGACTTCCCTGGAGCTATGGCTACACCTTC,CASSSSGLPWSYGYTF
-,TRBJ2-3,-,TRBV7-8,TGTGCCAGCGAGATTATCCGCACAGATACGCAGTATTTT,CASEIIRTDTQYF
-,TRBJ1-2,-,TRBV6-6,TGTGCCAGCAGCGTTAATGGGGGCGACTATGGCTACACCTTC,CASSVNGGDYGYTF
TRBD1,TRBJ1-1,-,TRBV28,TGTGCCAGCAGTGGCAGGGGGCTGGGGACTGAAGCTTTCTTT,CASSGRGLGTEAFF
TRBD1,TRBJ2-7,once,TRBV18,TGTGCCAGCTCACGGAGACAGGGGGCGCCCTACGAGCAGTACTTC,CASSRRQGAPYEQYF
TRBD1,TRBJ1-2,-,TRBV3-1/TRBV3-2,TGTGCCAGCAGCTCTCAAGGCGGACAGGTTGACTATGGCTACACCTTC,CASSSQGGQVDYGYTF
-,TRBJ2-2,-,TRBV28,TGTGCCAGCAGCCCCTCCGGTACAGGGAACACCGGGGAGCTGTTTTTT,CASSPSGTGNTGELFF
-,TRBJ1-1,-,TRBV29-1,TGCAGCGCTCGGAACACTGAAGCTTTCTTT,CSARNTEAFF
TRBD2,TRBJ2-5,many,TRBV13,TGTGCCAGCAGCTTAGGCTACCGGGGACTAGCGGGAGCCCACCAAGAGACCCAGTACTTC,CASSLGYRGLAGAHQETQYF
-,TRBJ1-2,-,TRBV19,TGTGCCAGTAGTTGGGCGGGCCGTAACTATGGCTACACCTTC,CASSWAGRNYGYTF
TRBD2,TRBJ2-3,-,TRBV19,TGTGCCAGTTCAGAAGCGGGATGGGGCACAGATACGCAGTATTTT,CASSEAGWGTDTQYF
TRBD2,TRBJ2-3,once,TRBV7-9,TGTGCCAGCAGTCTAGCGGGAGATTCAGATACGCAGTATTTT,CASSLAGDSDTQYF
TRBD2,TRBJ2-3,once,TRBV20-1,TGCAGTGCCAGTACCGGGACTAGCGGGAGAGATACGCAGTATTTT,CSASTGTSGRDTQYF
-,TRBJ1-2,-,TRBV3-1/TRBV3-2,TGTGCCAGCAGCCGGACAGCTACGGGCTACACCTTC,CASSRTATGYTF
-,TRBJ2-3,-,TRBV18,TGTGCCAGCTCACCACTAGCCACTAGCACAGATACGCAGTATTTT,CASSPLATSTDTQYF
-,TRBJ1-1,-,TRBV10-1,TGCGCCAGCAGTGGGGGACAATCAACTGAAGCTTTCTTT,CASSGGQSTEAFF
-,TRBJ2-2,-,TRBV19,TGTGCCAGTAGTATAGCTCTGGCGGGAACCGGGGAGCTGTTTTTT,CASSIALAGTGELFF
-,TRBJ1-6,-,TRBV14,TGTGCCAGCAGCCAGGATGGCTACAGGACACCCCTCCACTTT,CASSQDGYRTPLHF
-,TRBJ2-7,-,TRBV7-9,TGTGCCAGCGGACAGAGACGATCCTACGAGCAGTACTTC,CASGQRRSYEQYF
-,TRBJ1-2,once,TRBV10-3,TGTGCCATCAGTCATGACAGAAACTATGGCTACACCTTC,CAISHDRNYGYTF
TRBD2,TRBJ2-1,-,TRBV28,TGTGCCAGCAGCCCAGCTAGCGGGAGAGGGTATGAGCAGTTCTTC,CASSPASGRGYEQFF
TRBD2,TRBJ2-1,-,TRBV7-9,TGTGCCAGCAGTAGGACTAGCGGGAGAGGTAATGAGCAGTTCTTC,CASSRTSGRGNEQFF
-,TRBJ2-3,-,TRBV7-2,TGTGCCAGCAGGGGGGCCCCTTCGGTCGCGCAGTATTTT,CASRGAPSVAQYF
TRBD2,TRBJ2-1,-,TRBV3-1/TRBV3-2,TGTGCCAGCAGCCAAGGGGCGGGAGGGGAAAATGAGCAGTTCTTC,CASSQGAGGENEQFF
TRBD2,TRBJ2-1,-,TRBV12-5,TGTGCTAGTGGTTGGCCAAAACTAGCGGGGTACAATGAGCAGTTCTTC,CASGWPKLAGYNEQFF
TRBD1,TRBJ1-4,-,TRBV27,TGTGCCAGCATGTCTCTAACCAGGGGGGTCAATAATGAAAAACTGTTTTTT,CASMSLTRGVNNEKLFF
-,TRBJ2-1,once,TRBV30,TGTGCCTGGAGTGTACAAAGCGGACTTGAGCAGTTCTTC,CAWSVQSGLEQFF
-,TRBJ1-1,once,TRBV7-2,TGTGCCAGCAGCGAGCAAACGAACACTGAAGCTTTCTTT,CASSEQTNTEAFF
TRBD1,TRBJ1-5,-,TRBV6-5,TGTGCCAGCAGTTACTCGGGACAGGGGGGTCAGCCCCAGCATTTT,CASSYSGQGGQPQHF
TRBD1,TRBJ2-3,once,TRBV24-1,TGTGCCACCAGTGAAGGGACAGTAAGCACAGATACGCAGTATTTT,CATSEGTVSTDTQYF
TRBD2,TRBJ2-3,-,TRBV11-2,TGTGCCAGCAGCTTAGTGGCGAGCGGGAGGGCCATTGATACGCAGTATTTT,CASSLVASGRAIDTQYF
-,TRBJ2-5,-,TRBV3-1/TRBV3-2,TGTGCCAGCAGCCAAGTGGCGGTAGCACAAGAGACCCAGTACTTC,CASSQVAVAQETQYF
TRBD2,TRBJ2-1,-,TRBV3-1/TRBV3-2,TGTGCCAGCAAACTAGCGGGAATTGACAATGAGCAGTTCTTC,CASKLAGIDNEQFF
TRBD1,TRBJ2-2,-,TRBV25-1,TGTGCCAGCAGAAAGCCGGGACAGAAGAACACCGGGGAGCTGTTTTTT,CASRKPGQKNTGELFF
TRBD2,TRBJ2-1,-,TRBV6-4,TGTGCCAGCAGCTCCGGGACTAGCGGGATCTACAATGAGCAGTTCTTC,CASSSGTSGIYNEQFF
TRBD2,TRBJ2-7,-,TRBV19,TGTGCCAGCGGGTCCGGGACTAGGTACGAGCAGTACTTC,CASGSGTRYEQYF
TRBD2,TRBJ2-1,-,TRBV29-1,TGCAGCGTCGCAAGCGGGAGTTCCTACAATGAGCAGTTCTTC,CSVASGSSYNEQFF
-,TRBJ2-1,-,TRBV20-1,TGCAGTGCTAGAGGAGAGCCAACCCAGTTCTTC,CSARGEPTQFF
-,TRBJ1-2,-,TRBV24-1,TGTGCCACCAGTGGTAACAATTACTATGGCTACACCTTC,CATSGNNYYGYTF
TRBD2,TRBJ2-1,-,TRBV19,TGTGCCAGTGCCCGGACTAGCGGGAGTATCAACAATGAGCAGTTCTTC,CASARTSGSINNEQFF
-,TRBJ2-2,-,TRBV9,TGTGCCAGCAAATTAACAGGAATCGGGGAGCTGTTTTTT,CASKLTGIGELFF
-,TRBJ1-6,-,TRBV6-5,TGTGCCAGCAGTTACTCGAGGACAGTTAATTCACCCCTCCACTTT,CASSYSRTVNSPLHF
-,TRBJ1-4,-,TRBV7-8,TGTGCCAGCAGCTGGACAGATAATGAAAAACTGTTTTTT,CASSWTDNEKLFF
-,TRBJ1-1,-,TRBV6-5,TGTGCCAGCAGTTACGAACGAGGTACTGAAGCTTTCTTT,CASSYERGTEAFF